This entry lists 30 T cell receptor beta chains sequenced from one sample in a study of blood T cells in healthy people across ages. Primed by a sample-barcoded 5' primer and a J-beta primer mix, a second PCR proceeded for about 6 to 12 cycles. Each CDR3 protein is one row after TCRdb ran MiXCR on the 5' RACE reads. Of under 700,000 distinct CDR3 sequences in the sample, about 25% were seen once. These data are also associated with another study on T cells of mothers and their children.

The sample consisted of blood. The source of these receptors is a boy younger than 18 in good health.

The rearrangement uses TRBV7-2 and TRBJ2-5, with TRBD2 identical over 9 bases. The J call is in doubt because the DNA end fits TRBJ2-1 better. CDR1 is SGHTA and CDR2 is FQGNSA in the germline V gene. The CDR3 runs 15 residues. The CDR3 loop reads CASSLVGAGGTEQFF. In DNA, the CDR3 is TGTGCCAGCAGCTTAGTTGGAGCGGGGGGTACGGAGCAGTTCTTC.

The V and J genes are TRBV4-2 and TRBJ2-5; TRBD2 matches at 14 bases. The CDR3 length is 16 residues. CDR1 and CDR2 from the germline V gene are LGHNA and YNFKEQ. The ends lost 3 bases at V and 3 bases at J; junction bases unmatched: 3. CDR3: CASSHPGLAGEETQYF. The CDR3 DNA sequence: TGTGCCAGCAGCCACCCGGGACTAGCGGGAGAAGAGACCCAGTACTTC.

The V and J genes are TRBV9 and TRBJ1-2, with a weak D call TRBD1 (5 bases). Trimming left V 0 bases short and J 4 bases short, with 13 bases between. The CDR3 contains 15 residues. The germline V gene encodes CDR1 SGDLS and CDR2 YYNGEE. The DNA for the CDR3 is TGTGCCAGCAGCGTAGGGGAGGGGACCCTCTATGGCTACACCTTC. It codes for CASSVGEGTLYGYTF.

The chain combines TRBV11-1 with TRBJ2-5, with 8 bases that match TRBD2. Trimming took 4 bases from V and 5 from J; bases not matched to a gene: 6. CDR3 size: 14 residues. CDR1 and CDR2 (germline): SGHAT, FQDESV (reference sequence). CDR3 bases: TGTGCCAGCAGCTCGGGAGGGGCGTGGGAGACCCAGTACTTC. It yields the protein CASSSGGAWETQYF.

The chain joins TRBV6-5 to TRBJ2-1, with 8 bases fitting TRBD1. The CDR3 length is 18 residues. Germline CDR1 and CDR2: MNHEY and SVGAGI. Unmatched junction bases numbered 13, after V lost 3 bases and J lost 3 bases. The CDR3 protein is CASSYGPSDRGRYNEQFF. CDR3 bases: TGTGCCAGCAGTTATGGGCCCTCCGACAGGGGCCGCTACAATGAGCAGTTCTTC.

The sample holds a few counts of this clonotype. The chain links TRBV28 to TRBJ2-5, with TRBD2 identical over 11 bases. Per the germline V gene, CDR1 is MDHEN and CDR2 is SYDVKM. The CDR3 has 15 residues. J gave up 4 bases and V 5 bases, and 6 bases lay outside the gene matches. The CDR3 DNA is TGTGCCAGCAGTGAGGTAGCGGGAGGGCCAGAGACCCAGTACTTC. Translating gives CASSEVAGGPETQYF.

This clonotype has a handful of counts. The rearrangement uses TRBV7-9 and TRBJ1-2, with D unclear. Trimming removed 2 bases from V and 5 bases from J, with 15 bases in between. Germline CDR1 is SEHNR and CDR2 is FQNEAQ (reference sequence). This CDR3 has 15 residues. CDR3 sequence reads: CASSLIGEREYGYTF. The CDR3 DNA is TGTGCCAGCAGCTTAATCGGGGAAAGGGAATATGGCTACACCTTC. The full variable domain, completed using reference TRBV7-9 and TRBJ1-2, is DTGVSQNPRHKITKRGQNVTFRCDPISEHNRLYWYRQTLGQGPEFLTYFQNEAQLEKSRLLSDRFSAERPKGSFSTLEIQRTEQGDSAMYLCASSLIGEREYGYTFGSGTRLTVV.

This clonotype has a handful of counts. The V and J genes are TRBV20-1 and TRBJ2-4; D tentatively fits TRBD1 or TRBD2 (7 bases each). Germline lookup yields CDR1 DFQATT and CDR2 SNEGSKA (reference sequence). The CDR3 spans 13 residues. The V end lost 1 base, the J end lost 7 bases, and 11 bases lay between the germline ends. CDR3 region: CSARGQGGNIQYF. The CDR3 coding sequence is TGCAGTGCTAGAGGACAGGGAGGGAACATTCAGTACTTC.

The chain has TRBV6-2 or TRBV6-3 and TRBJ2-1; TRBD2 aligns across 12 bases. The CDR3 loop spans 15 amino acids. Germline trimming cut 8 bases from V and 5 bases from J; bases unmatched to any gene: 7. The germline gives CDR1 MNHEY, CDR2 SVGEGT. The CDR3 loop reads CASLTSGGPNNEQFF. In DNA form, the CDR3 reads TGTGCCAGCCTAACTAGCGGGGGGCCAAACAATGAGCAGTTCTTC.

This clonotype was seen a handful of times. The rearrangement links TRBV7-2 to TRBJ2-3, with D perhaps assigned TRBD1 or TRBD2 (6 bases each). The CDR3 is 15 residues long. Germline assignment: CDR1 SGHTA and CDR2 FQGNSA. V shed 5 bases and J shed 2 bases, with 14 bases lying between them. CDR3 sequence: CASSKGGPITDTQYF. The CDR3 coding sequence is TGTGCCAGCAGCAAAGGGGGGCCGATCACAGATACGCAGTATTTT. The whole variable domain, filled in from reference TRBV7-2 and TRBJ2-3, reads GAGVSQSPSNKVTEKGKDVELRCDPISGHTALYWYRQSLGQGLEFLIYFQGNSAPDKSGLPSDRFSAERTGGSVSTLTIQRTQQEDSAVYLCASSKGGPITDTQYFGPGTRLTVL.

This clonotype was seen ten or more times. The chain employs TRBV5-6 and TRBJ2-7; D remains unclear. CDR1 is SGHDT, CDR2 YYEEEE, per germline. The CDR3 extends over 11 amino acids. Trimming pared 2 bases from V and 5 bases from J, leaving 5 bases between. The CDR3 reads CASSLGHEQYF. CDR3 bases: TGTGCCAGCAGCTTAGGTCACGAGCAGTACTTC.

This clonotype appeared a few times. The chain combines TRBV20-1 with TRBJ2-2, with TRBD1 matching 7 bases. The V gene end was trimmed by 6 bases and the J gene end by 2 bases; junction bases not matched to a gene: 9. The CDR3 length is 15 residues. Germline loops: CDR1 DFQATT, CDR2 SNEGSKA (reference sequence). CDR3 loop: CSAQSTGVNTGELFF. The CDR3 nucleotides are TGCAGTGCCCAGAGCACAGGGGTAAACACCGGGGAGCTGTTTTTT.

This clonotype was detected only a few times. This sequence joins TRBV28 and TRBJ2-5; 7 nucleotides agree with TRBD2. The CDR3 is 15 residues long. Losses at the gene ends were 2 bases for V and 1 base for J; bases not matched to a gene: 4. Germline-derived CDR1 and CDR2 are MDHEN and SYDVKM. The CDR3 spells CASSLPSGPQETQYF. The CDR3 bases are TGTGCCAGCAGTTTACCTAGCGGACCCCAAGAGACCCAGTACTTC.

The V call is TRBV7-2, the J call TRBJ2-5; D is unclear. Trimming pared 1 base from V and 1 base from J, leaving 16 bases between. In germline, CDR1 is SGHTA, CDR2 FQGNSA. The CDR3 is 17 residues long. The CDR3 loop reads CASSLELVGSGQETQYF. Written as DNA, the CDR3 is TGTGCCAGCAGCTTAGAGCTAGTAGGATCGGGCCAAGAGACCCAGTACTTC. The whole variable domain, filled in from reference TRBV7-2 and TRBJ2-5, reads GAGVSQSPSNKVTEKGKDVELRCDPISGHTALYWYRQSLGQGLEFLIYFQGNSAPDKSGLPSDRFSAERTGGSVSTLTIQRTQQEDSAVYLCASSLELVGSGQETQYFGPGTRLLVL.

The chain recombines TRBV9 with TRBJ2-5, with 9 bases that match TRBD1. The V and J ends lost 2 bases and 4 bases, in that order; junction bases with no gene match: 6. This CDR3 has 15 amino acids. Germline loops: CDR1 SGDLS, CDR2 YYNGEE. For the CDR3, the DNA is TGTGCCAGCAGCGTGGACAGGGGAGGTGTAGAGACCCAGTACTTC. It yields the protein CASSVDRGGVETQYF.

This chain links TRBV20-1 with TRBJ2-1; TRBD2 might be the D (5 bases). CDR3 length equals 14 residues. The germline V gene has CDR1 DFQATT and CDR2 SNEGSKA (reference sequence). The V and J ends lost 1 base and 0 bases respectively, with 7 bases between them. CDR3 residues: CSARAGSSYNEQFF. CDR3 nucleotides: TGCAGTGCTAGAGCGGGAAGCTCCTACAATGAGCAGTTCTTC.

This clonotype was seen more than once but under ten times. This chain uses TRBV14 with TRBJ2-1, with a tentative D call TRBD2 (5 bases). The CDR3 is 17 amino acids. Germline CDR1 is SGHDN and CDR2 is FVKESK. V dropped 4 bases and J dropped 0 bases, with 16 bases sitting between them. The CDR3: CASSPYPGRSSYNEQFF. In nucleotides, the CDR3 is TGTGCCAGCAGCCCCTATCCGGGAAGGAGCTCCTACAATGAGCAGTTCTTC.

The chain's CDR3 is CASSAYDGDSGANVLTF. CDR3 nucleotide sequence: TGCGCCAGCAGCGCCTACGACGGGGACTCTGGGGCCAACGTCCTGACTTTC. This chain links TRBV4-3 with TRBJ2-6; TRBD2 is a possible D gene (5 bases). This CDR3 spans 17 amino acids. In germline, CDR1 is LGHNA, CDR2 YSLEER. Trimming removed 5 bases from V and 0 bases from J, with 14 bases in between.

In its sample, this clonotype was seen a few times. The chain uses TRBV20-1 and TRBJ1-1; 11 nucleotides match TRBD1. The CDR3 totals 13 residues. Looked up from germline, CDR1 is DFQATT and CDR2 is SNEGSKA (reference sequence). V shed 3 bases, J shed 3 bases, and the junction held 0 bases outside the gene matches. CDR3 protein: CSARGQGDTEAFF. CDR3 coding DNA: TGCAGTGCTAGGGGACAGGGGGACACTGAAGCTTTCTTT.

The chain couples TRBV15 to TRBJ1-4; possible D gene TRBD1, 6 bases. Between the trimmed V and J ends, which lost 4 bases and 8 bases, there was a span of 20 bases. CDR3 length: 16 residues. The germline V gene encodes CDR1 LNHNV and CDR2 YYDKDF (reference sequence). The CDR3 loop reads CATSTEGGWEEEKLFF. The CDR3 nucleotides read TGTGCCACCAGCACTGAAGGGGGGTGGGAGGAAGAAAAACTGTTTTTT.

The genes are TRBV4-3 and TRBJ2-3; 10 positions agree with TRBD1. Germline V lookup: CDR1 LGHNA, CDR2 YSLEER. This CDR3 spans 14 amino acids. V dropped 6 bases and J dropped 5; count of bases not matched to a gene: 5. The chain's CDR3 is CASSPRDRGDTQYF. In nucleotides, the CDR3 is TGCGCCAGCAGTCCTCGGGACAGGGGAGATACGCAGTATTTT.

The chain carries TRBV13 and TRBJ1-6, with a weak D call TRBD1 (5 bases). V was pared by 0 bases and J by 0 bases, with 6 bases between. CDR3 length: 16 residues. The germline V gene has CDR1 PRHDT and CDR2 FYEKMQ (reference sequence). Here the CDR3 reads CASSLGGDSYNSPLHF. DNA for the CDR3: TGTGCCAGCAGCTTAGGAGGGGACTCCTATAATTCACCCCTCCACTTT. Full variable domain (rest looked up from reference TRBV13 and TRBJ1-6): AAGVIQSPRHLIKEKRETATLKCYPIPRHDTVYWYQQGPGQDPQFLISFYEKMQSDKGSIPDRFSAQQFSDYHSELNMSSLELGDSALYFCASSLGGDSYNSPLHFGNGTRLTVT.

This clonotype has more than one count but fewer than ten. The chain has TRBV18 and TRBJ1-1; D is ambiguous. Germline V gives CDR1 KGHSH, CDR2 LQKENI. The CDR3 covers 15 residues. V lost 4 bases to trimming and J lost 1 base, with 13 bases between them. The CDR3: CASSRQNLTNTEAFF. Here the CDR3 DNA reads TGTGCCAGCTCACGGCAGAATTTAACGAACACTGAAGCTTTCTTT.

A note on this clonotype: The junction shows a germline mismatch at one end, possibly a read error. The genes are TRBV6-2 or TRBV6-3 and TRBJ2-5, with D unclear. Looked up from germline, CDR1 is MNHEY and CDR2 is SVGEGT. The CDR3 sequence is 12 residues long. The chain's CDR3 is CASSYPRETQYF. In nucleotides, the CDR3 is TGCGCCAGCAGTTACCCCAGGGAGACCCAGTACTTC.

About this clonotype: It is likely a read error, because the conserved phenylalanine at the end of the CDR3 is missing. The V gene is TRBV20-1, the J gene TRBJ2-7; possible D gene TRBD1, 6 bases. Germline CDR1 is DFQATT and CDR2 is SNEGSKA (reference sequence). The CDR3 is 15 amino acids. Trimming took 0 bases from V and 2 from J, leaving 14 bases between them. The DNA for the CDR3 is TGCAGTGCTAGAGAGGGGGCTCTCTTAACCTACGAGCAGTACCTC. Its protein is CSAREGALLTYEQYL.

A few counts support this clonotype. The chain joins TRBV15 to TRBJ2-6; D is ambiguous. V was trimmed by 0 bases and J by 2 bases, leaving 8 bases between them. The CDR3 has 16 amino acids. Looked up from germline, CDR1 is LNHNV and CDR2 is YYDKDF (reference sequence). The CDR3 nucleotides are TGTGCCACCAGCAGAGAACCGACGCCTGGGGCCAACGTCCTGACTTTC. This gives the protein CATSREPTPGANVLTF.

This clonotype has a handful of counts. The V call is TRBV7-9, the J call TRBJ1-5; a possible D gene is TRBD1 (5 bases). V dropped 3 bases and J dropped 6 bases, with 6 bases sitting between them. The CDR3 has 12 amino acids. Germline CDR1 reads SEHNR; CDR2 reads FQNEAQ (reference sequence). The CDR3 DNA follows: TGTGCCAGCAGCTTCGACAGTCAGCCCCAGCATTTT. It translates to CASSFDSQPQHF.

This rearrangement joins TRBV4-1 to TRBJ2-1; D gene ambiguous. Trimming removed 0 bases from V and 8 bases from J, with 5 bases in between. The CDR3 extends over 12 amino acids. Germline values: CDR1 MGHRA, CDR2 YSYEKL. CDR3 sequence (DNA): TGCGCCAGCAGCCAAGATCTTTATGAGCAGTTCTTC. Its protein product is CASSQDLYEQFF.

The chain links TRBV7-9 to TRBJ2-4; 12 bases align to TRBD2. Losses at the gene ends were 5 bases for V and 5 bases for J; bases not matched to a gene: 4. The CDR3 is 15 amino acids. CDR1 is SEHNR, CDR2 FQNEAQ, per germline (reference sequence). The CDR3 spells CASSPRLAGENIQYF. The CDR3 DNA reads TGTGCCAGCAGCCCTCGACTAGCGGGGGAAAACATTCAGTACTTC. Based on the CDR3 plus reference TRBV7-9 and TRBJ2-4, the full variable domain is DTGVSQNPRHKITKRGQNVTFRCDPISEHNRLYWYRQTLGQGPEFLTYFQNEAQLEKSRLLSDRFSAERPKGSFSTLEIQRTEQGDSAMYLCASSPRLAGENIQYFGAGTRLSVL.

This chain links TRBV30 with TRBJ2-6; D is possibly TRBD1 or TRBD2 (5 bases each). CDR1 and CDR2 from the germline V gene are GTSNPN and SVGIG (reference sequence). CDR3 size: 18 residues. V dropped 2 bases and J dropped 5 bases, with 22 bases sitting between them. The CDR3 spells CAWSRGYLAKGRANVLTF. The CDR3 nucleotides read TGTGCCTGGAGTCGAGGGTATCTGGCTAAGGGGAGGGCCAACGTCCTGACTTTC. Together with reference TRBV30 and TRBJ2-6, the CDR3 gives the full variable domain: SQTIHQWPATLVQPVGSPLSLECTVEGTSNPNLYWYRQAAGRGLQLLFYSVGIGQISSEVPQNLSASRPQDRQFILSSKKLLLSDSGFYLCAWSRGYLAKGRANVLTFGAGSRLTVL.